The following is a T cell receptor (beta chain) sequence with its context. The source of the sample is a study of blood T cell repertoires in COVID-19. The wider study: Both acute and convalescent COVID-19 samples were obtained from the United States, Italy and Spain. In each case, the material was cDNA or gDNA derived from T cells, B-cell-depleted T cells, or PBMCs.

Original methodology: It was from reference gene primer amplification that nucleated cell counts were estimated. TCRdb keeps only in-frame clones here, not all; method: immunoSEQ multiplex PCR. V and J calls and clone size are copied from that table; D and trimming were computed from the DNA. Of about 180,000 clones detected, approximately 83% appear once; the ten largest clones hold 10% to 11%. CDR3 length: 11 residues. Trimming took 4 bases from V and 5 from J, leaving 5 bases between them. The germline gives CDR1 SGHNT, CDR2 YENEEA. Sequencing was carried out using peripheral blood. The clonotype comes from a human donor with active or convalescent COVID-19. The donor label of this sample is uncertain. The V gene is TRBV11-3, the J gene TRBJ2-5; unclear D gene. The CDR3 sequence is CASSSRETQYF. DNA for the CDR3: TGTGCCAGCAGCTCTCGGGAGACCCAGTACTTC.